This TCR beta chain was retrieved from a study of cytomegalovirus exposure and HLA in healthy donors. For the study at large: According to later analysis, the same platform produced the 120 or so validation and about 700 first-cohort repertoires.

The CDR3 runs to 16 residues. Per germline, CDR1 MDHEN and CDR2 SYDVKM. Trimming took 5 bases from V and 5 from J; bases not matched to a gene: 10. Measured with immunoSEQ multiplex PCR; TCRdb has only the in-frame clones, and not every one. The sample includes 110,000 or so clones, around 85% seen only once; the top ten take 4.4%. This sequence originates from a man aged 18 to 29 in good health and CMV-seropositive. Sequencing was performed on PBMCs. This chain joins TRBV28 and TRBJ2-5; 11 bases line up with TRBD1. CDR3 nucleotides: TGTGCCAGCAGTCCCACCGGGACAGGGGGGTGGGAGACCCAGTACTTC. Amino acid sequence: CASSPTGTGGWETQYF.